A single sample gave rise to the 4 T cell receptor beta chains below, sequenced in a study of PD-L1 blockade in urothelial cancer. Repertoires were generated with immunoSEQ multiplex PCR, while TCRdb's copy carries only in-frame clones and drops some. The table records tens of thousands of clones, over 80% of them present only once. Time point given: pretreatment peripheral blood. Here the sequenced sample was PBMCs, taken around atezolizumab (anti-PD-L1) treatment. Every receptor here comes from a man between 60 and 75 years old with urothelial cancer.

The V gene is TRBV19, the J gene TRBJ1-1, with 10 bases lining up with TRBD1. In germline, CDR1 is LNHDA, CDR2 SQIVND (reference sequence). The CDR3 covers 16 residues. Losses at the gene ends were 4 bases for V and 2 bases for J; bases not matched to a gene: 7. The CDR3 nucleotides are TGTGCCAGTAGTACTCGACAGGGGGCGCGTAACACTGAAGCTTTCTTT. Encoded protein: CASSTRQGARNTEAFF.

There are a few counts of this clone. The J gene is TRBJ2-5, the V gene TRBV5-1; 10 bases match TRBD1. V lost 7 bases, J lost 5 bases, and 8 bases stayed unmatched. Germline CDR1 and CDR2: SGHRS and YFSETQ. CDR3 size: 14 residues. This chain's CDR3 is CASHDRGRGETQYF. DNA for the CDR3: TGCGCCAGCCACGACAGGGGGCGCGGGGAGACCCAGTACTTC.

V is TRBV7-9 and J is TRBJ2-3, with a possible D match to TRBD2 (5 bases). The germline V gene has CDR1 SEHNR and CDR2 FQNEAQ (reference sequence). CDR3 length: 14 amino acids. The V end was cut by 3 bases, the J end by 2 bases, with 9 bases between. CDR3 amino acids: CASSFGLITDTQYF. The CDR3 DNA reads TGTGCCAGCAGCTTCGGACTGATCACAGATACGCAGTATTTT.

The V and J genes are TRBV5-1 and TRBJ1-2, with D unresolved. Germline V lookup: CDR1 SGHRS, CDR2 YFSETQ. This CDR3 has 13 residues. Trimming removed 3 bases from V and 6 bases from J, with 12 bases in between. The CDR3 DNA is TGCGCCAGCAGCTCACCAGAGGGTAATGGCTACACCTTC. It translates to CASSSPEGNGYTF.